Presented here are 29 T cell receptor beta chains from one specimen sequenced in a study of blood T cell repertoires in COVID-19. Here immunoSEQ multiplex PCR was the method, and the copy in TCRdb shows in-frame clones only, minus some. The sample comprises about 240,000 clones, almost 85% of which are singletons, and approximately 5.1% rests with the top ten. Specimen: peripheral blood. The receptors here all came from a man in his forties or fifties with COVID-19, enrolled during active disease.

In its sample, this clone was seen once. The rearrangement uses TRBV7-9 and TRBJ2-7, with TRBD2 matching over 8 bases. V shed 5 bases and J 1 base; nucleotides not matched to a gene: 7. This CDR3 contains 15 residues. Germline V gene sequence: CDR1 SEHNR, CDR2 FQNEAQ (reference sequence). CDR3 bases: TGTGCCAGCAGCCCCCAGGCGGGGGGATCCTACGAGCAGTACTTC. It is translated as CASSPQAGGSYEQYF.

The gene calls are TRBV12-3 or TRBV12-4 and TRBJ2-2; maybe TRBD2 (5 bases). Trimming took off 6 bases at V and 4 bases at J, with 9 bases between the two ends. CDR3 size: 13 residues. This CDR3 is CASRSGFTGELFF. CDR3 nucleotides: TGTGCCAGCAGGAGCGGTTTCACCGGGGAGCTGTTTTTT.

The gene calls are TRBV10-3 and TRBJ2-1; perhaps TRBD1 as D (6 bases). V lost 7 bases, J lost 9 bases, and 19 bases lay in between. The V gene's germline CDR1 is ENHRY and CDR2 SYGVKD. The CDR3 loop spans 14 amino acids. CDR3: CAINDAGTQFEQFF. The CDR3 coding sequence is TGTGCCATCAACGACGCAGGGACACAGTTTGAGCAGTTCTTC.

This clone was picked up a small number of times. This chain uses TRBV3-1 (or the pseudogene TRBV3-2) with TRBJ1-1, with a weak D call TRBD1 (5 bases). The CDR3 extends over 14 amino acids. The germline V and J ends were trimmed by 5 bases and 4 bases, with 14 bases remaining between them. Germline-derived CDR1 and CDR2 are LGHDT and YNNKEL (reference sequence). The CDR3 reads CASSGRAVGTEAFF. CDR3 DNA: TGTGCCAGCAGCGGCAGGGCGGTGGGCACTGAAGCTTTCTTT.

This clone was recorded many times. The rearrangement uses TRBV11-3 and TRBJ1-1, with TRBD1 matching 8 bases. This CDR3 region has 14 residues. Germline lookup yields CDR1 SGHNT and CDR2 YENEEA. The J segment lost 7 bases and the V segment lost 3 bases, leaving 7 bases of the junction unmatched. The CDR3 DNA sequence: TGTGCCAGCAGCTTGGGCAGGGGGCAGGGTGAAGCTTTCTTT. Amino acids: CASSLGRGQGEAFF.

This clone was seen just once. This rearrangement joins TRBV4-1 to TRBJ2-7; possibly TRBD1 for D (7 bases). The V gene lost 4 bases and the J gene lost 0 bases, with 13 bases spanning the gap. CDR1 MGHRA and CDR2 YSYEKL come from the germline V gene. CDR3 length: 15 amino acids. In nucleotides, the CDR3 is TGCGCCAGCAGCCGCAGACAGGGAGGCTCCTACGAGCAGTACTTC. Protein product: CASSRRQGGSYEQYF.

This chain connects TRBV6-5 to TRBJ1-2; a possible D gene is TRBD1 (5 bases). The germline CDR1 and CDR2 sequences are MNHEY and SVGAGI. Trimming cost V 6 bases and J 1 base, with 12 bases left between them. The CDR3 runs 14 residues. CDR3: CASRGLTDNYGYTF. CDR3 nucleotides: TGTGCCAGCAGGGGGCTGACAGATAACTATGGCTACACCTTC.

The chain carries TRBV28 and TRBJ1-5; no clear D. Germline V gives CDR1 MDHEN, CDR2 SYDVKM. Trimming removed 3 bases at V and 7 bases at J, with 7 bases between. CDR3 length: 12 residues. CDR3 loop: CASSLLEQPQHF. CDR3 in DNA: TGTGCCAGCAGTTTGTTAGAGCAGCCCCAGCATTTT.

The gene calls are TRBV4-1 and TRBJ2-7, with D uncertain. The CDR3 has 12 amino acids. Germline-derived CDR1 and CDR2 are MGHRA and YSYEKL. V was clipped by 0 bases and J by 7 bases, with 7 bases between them. In DNA form, the CDR3 reads TGCGCCAGCAGCCAAGATTCCCGGGAGCAGTACTTC. This translates into CASSQDSREQYF.

V is TRBV5-5 and J is TRBJ2-1, with D unresolved. CDR3 length equals 14 residues. Deletions cut 4 bases from V and 6 bases from J, with 14 bases between. Germline CDR1 and CDR2: SGHKS and YYEKEE (reference sequence). The CDR3 DNA reads TGTGCCAGCAGCGATTCGGGTGGAATCAATGAGCAGTTCTTC. This sequence encodes CASSDSGGINEQFF.

This chain connects TRBV29-1 to TRBJ1-2; D is perhaps TRBD1 (5 bases). V lost 3 bases, J lost 3 bases, and 20 bases lay in between. The CDR3 is 16 residues long. Germline V gene lookup returns CDR1 SQVTM and CDR2 ANQGSEA. As DNA, the CDR3 is TGCAGCGTTGATGGGGCAAAGGCCGTGGAATACTATGGCTACACCTTC. It translates to CSVDGAKAVEYYGYTF.

The chain combines TRBV4-3 with TRBJ1-5; unclear D gene. Germline V gene lookup returns CDR1 LGHNA and CDR2 YSLEER. V lost 1 base and J 0 bases, leaving 4 bases between the germline ends. CDR3 size: 14 residues. Here the CDR3 reads CASSQGSSNQPQHF. The CDR3 DNA follows: TGCGCCAGCAGCCAAGGCAGTAGCAATCAGCCCCAGCATTTT.

V is TRBV11-2 and J is TRBJ2-3; 10 nucleotides align to TRBD2. J gave up 5 bases and V 1 base, and 3 bases lay outside the gene matches. The germline V gene encodes CDR1 SGHAT and CDR2 FQNNGV. CDR3 length: 15 residues. In DNA form, the CDR3 reads TGTGCCAGCAGCTTAGCTAGCGGGGGAGGAGATACGCAGTATTTT. It translates to CASSLASGGGDTQYF.

This rearrangement joins TRBV29-1 to TRBJ1-1; D might be TRBD1 (6 bases). Trimming stripped 7 bases from V and 6 bases from J, with 15 bases between. CDR1 and CDR2 from the germline V gene are SQVTM and ANQGSEA. This CDR3 spans 12 amino acids. The CDR3 DNA is TGCAGCGCTCAAACAGGGTATGCTGAAGCTTTCTTT. Its protein product is CSAQTGYAEAFF.

The V call is TRBV21-1, the J call TRBJ2-5; the D call TRBD1 from the table was never checked on the DNA. TRBV21-1 is a documented pseudogene. The CDR3 consists of 12 residues. The CDR3 protein is CASSNEGVAQYF. The CDR3 nucleotides read TGTGCCAGCAGCAATGAGGGGGTGGCCCAGTACTTC.

This clone has only a few counts. This chain uses TRBV5-1 with TRBJ1-2, with TRBD1 matching over 8 bases. The CDR3 extends over 17 amino acids. The germline gives CDR1 SGHRS, CDR2 YFSETQ. Germline trimming cut 0 bases from V and 3 bases from J; bases unmatched to any gene: 10. DNA for the CDR3: TGCGCCAGCAGCTTGGTAGCAGGGGGCATGCTACACTATGGCTACACCTTC. This codes for CASSLVAGGMLHYGYTF. Based on the CDR3 plus reference TRBV5-1 and TRBJ1-2, the full variable domain is KAGVTQTPRYLIKTRGQQVTLSCSPISGHRSVSWYQQTPGQGLQFLFEYFSETQRNKGNFPGRFSGRQFSNSRSEMNVSTLELGDSALYLCASSLVAGGMLHYGYTFGSGTRLTVV.

The J gene is TRBJ1-5, the V gene TRBV5-1, with D hard to call. V lost 2 bases, J lost 0 bases, and 3 bases lay in between. The length of the CDR3 is 13 residues. Germline V CDR1 and CDR2: SGHRS, YFSETQ. This CDR3 is CASSLHSNQPQHF. The CDR3 DNA follows: TGCGCCAGCAGCTTACATAGCAATCAGCCCCAGCATTTT.

This chain uses TRBV5-1 with TRBJ2-1, with 11 bases that match TRBD1. The CDR3 extends over 15 amino acids. Germline V gene sequence: CDR1 SGHRS, CDR2 YFSETQ. The J segment lost 3 bases and the V segment lost 4 bases, leaving 3 bases of the junction unmatched. The CDR3 region has the DNA TGCGCCAGCAGCGCCGGGACAGGGGGCTACAATGAGCAGTTCTTC. Protein: CASSAGTGGYNEQFF.

The J gene is TRBJ2-7, the V gene TRBV7-6; 9 positions agree with TRBD2. CDR3 size: 16 residues. The junction had 6 bases not matched to a gene; V was cut back by 1 base and J by 2 bases. Germline V CDR1 and CDR2: SGHVS, FNYEAQ. The CDR3 DNA reads TGTGCCAGCAGCTTAGTTGCCGCGGGGGGGCCCTACGAGCAGTACTTC. It codes for CASSLVAAGGPYEQYF.

The rearrangement joins TRBV3-1 (or the pseudogene TRBV3-2) to TRBJ1-1; D remains ambiguous. V was shortened by 3 bases and J by 4 bases, with 12 bases between the two germline ends. The CDR3 is 14 amino acids. Germline-derived CDR1 and CDR2 are LGHDT and YNNKEL (reference sequence). This chain's CDR3 is CASSHSGTVTEAFF. The CDR3 bases are TGTGCCAGCAGCCACTCGGGAACAGTCACTGAAGCTTTCTTT.

This chain links TRBV25-1 with TRBJ1-2; no clear D gene. CDR1 is MGHDK and CDR2 is SYGVNS in the germline V gene. CDR3 size: 16 residues. V lost 5 bases, J lost 6 bases, and 22 bases lay in between. The CDR3 reads CASSSPRLVGGDGYTF. In nucleotides, the CDR3 is TGTGCCAGCAGTTCACCCCGATTGGTCGGCGGTGATGGCTACACCTTC.

The chain recombines TRBV7-9 with TRBJ1-2; 9 nucleotides match TRBD1. This CDR3 spans 16 amino acids. V trimming: 5 bases; J trimming: 2 bases; junction bases outside the gene matches: 9. Germline-derived CDR1 and CDR2 are SEHNR and FQNEAQ (reference sequence). CDR3 DNA sequence: TGTGCCAGCAGCCCGACGGGACAGGGAATGAACTATGGCTACACCTTC. Amino acid sequence: CASSPTGQGMNYGYTF.

This clone has a single count. V and J are TRBV6-5 and TRBJ1-1; the D is unclear. CDR3 length: 11 residues. V lost 7 bases and J 11 bases, leaving 14 bases between the germline ends. In germline, CDR1 is MNHEY, CDR2 SVGAGI. The CDR3 is CASNGPGGAFF. The CDR3 DNA reads TGTGCCAGCAATGGGCCCGGTGGGGCTTTCTTT.

This rearrangement joins TRBV3-1 (or the pseudogene TRBV3-2) to TRBJ2-1; D is perhaps TRBD1 (6 bases). V was pared by 1 base and J by 6 bases, with 16 bases between. There are 16 residues in the CDR3. Looked up from germline, CDR1 is LGHDT and CDR2 is YNNKEL (reference sequence). The CDR3 loop reads CASSQVLLQGSNEQFF. The CDR3 DNA reads TGTGCCAGCAGCCAAGTCCTTCTACAGGGTTCCAATGAGCAGTTCTTC.

V usage is TRBV19 and J usage is TRBJ1-5, with 7 bases aligning to TRBD1. With V trimmed by 4 bases and J by 6 bases, 12 bases remained unmatched. The CDR3 runs 16 residues. Germline values: CDR1 LNHDA, CDR2 SQIVND (reference sequence). The CDR3 here is CASSTTQGQHSQPQHF. The CDR3 DNA is TGTGCCAGTAGTACGACCCAGGGACAGCACAGTCAGCCCCAGCATTTT.

V usage is TRBV6-5 and J usage is TRBJ1-3, with D perhaps TRBD1 (6 bases). Trimming removed 5 bases from V and 0 bases from J, with 11 bases in between. The CDR3 contains 15 residues. Germline V gene data show CDR1 as MNHEY and CDR2 as SVGAGI. The CDR3, as DNA: TGTGCCAGCAGTCAAACAGGGTTCTCTGGAAACACCATATATTTT. Amino acid sequence: CASSQTGFSGNTIYF.

The chain carries TRBV25-1 and TRBJ1-1; D might be TRBD1 (6 bases). This CDR3 spans 14 amino acids. Germline V CDR1 and CDR2: MGHDK, SYGVNS. Trimming left V 6 bases short and J 3 bases short, with 14 bases between. Here the CDR3 DNA reads TGTGCCAGCAGGGGGCAGGGGCTCTACACTGAAGCTTTCTTT. Residues: CASRGQGLYTEAFF. The whole variable domain, filled in from reference TRBV25-1 and TRBJ1-1, reads EADIYQTPRYLVIGTGKKITLECSQTMGHDKMYWYQQDPGMELHLIHYSYGVNSTEKGDLSSESTVSRIRTEHFPLTLESARPSHTSQYLCASRGQGLYTEAFFGQGTRLTVV.

The chain links TRBV7-3 to TRBJ2-3; TRBD1 agrees at 7 bases. The CDR3 has 15 residues. In germline, CDR1 is SGHTA, CDR2 FQGTGA. V was pared by 5 bases and J by 2 bases, with 7 bases of the junction left unmatched. The CDR3 nucleotides read TGTGCCAGCAGCAAAACAGGGGCCAACACAGATACGCAGTATTTT. Encoded protein: CASSKTGANTDTQYF.

This sequence joins TRBV4-3 and TRBJ2-7; D is uncertain. Germline V CDR1 and CDR2: LGHNA, YSLEER. The V end was cut by 2 bases, the J end by 5 bases, with 10 bases between. The CDR3 is 13 residues long. In DNA, the CDR3 is TGCGCCAGCAGCCAAAGCCTTTTCGACGAGCAGTACTTC. Translating gives CASSQSLFDEQYF.